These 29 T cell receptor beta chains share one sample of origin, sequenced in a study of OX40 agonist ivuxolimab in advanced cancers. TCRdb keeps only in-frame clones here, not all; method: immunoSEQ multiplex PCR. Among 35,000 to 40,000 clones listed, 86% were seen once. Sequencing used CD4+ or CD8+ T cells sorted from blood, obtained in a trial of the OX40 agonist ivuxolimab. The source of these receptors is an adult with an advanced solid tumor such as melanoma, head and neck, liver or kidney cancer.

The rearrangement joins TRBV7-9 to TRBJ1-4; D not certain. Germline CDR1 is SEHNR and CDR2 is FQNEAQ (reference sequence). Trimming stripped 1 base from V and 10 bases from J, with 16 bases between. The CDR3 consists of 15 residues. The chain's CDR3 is CASSLVGPKEGKLFF. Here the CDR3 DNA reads TGTGCCAGCAGCTTAGTAGGACCGAAGGAGGGAAAACTGTTTTTT.

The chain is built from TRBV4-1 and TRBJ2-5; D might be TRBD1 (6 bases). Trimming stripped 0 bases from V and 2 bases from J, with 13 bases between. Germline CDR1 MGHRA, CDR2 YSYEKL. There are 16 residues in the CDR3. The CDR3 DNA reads TGCGCCAGCAGCCAAGAAGGGACAAGGAGACAAGAGACCCAGTACTTC. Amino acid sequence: CASSQEGTRRQETQYF.

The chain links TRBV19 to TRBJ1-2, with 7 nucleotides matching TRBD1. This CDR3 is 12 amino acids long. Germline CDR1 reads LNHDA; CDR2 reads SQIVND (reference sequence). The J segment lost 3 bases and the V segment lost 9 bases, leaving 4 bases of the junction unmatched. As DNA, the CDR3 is TGTGCCAGCGATACAGGGGACTATGGCTACACCTTC. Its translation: CASDTGDYGYTF. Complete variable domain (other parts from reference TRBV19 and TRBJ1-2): DGGITQSPKYLFRKEGQNVTLSCEQNLNHDAMYWYRQDPGQGLRLIYYSQIVNDFQKGDIAEGYSVSREKKESFPLTVTSAQKNPTAFYLCASDTGDYGYTFGSGTRLTVV.

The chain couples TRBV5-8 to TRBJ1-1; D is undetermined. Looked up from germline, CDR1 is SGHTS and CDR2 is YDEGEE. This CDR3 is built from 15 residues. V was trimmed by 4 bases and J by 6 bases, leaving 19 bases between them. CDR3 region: CASSRELGKNAEAFF. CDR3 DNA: TGTGCCAGCAGCCGGGAGTTGGGGAAAAACGCTGAAGCTTTCTTT.

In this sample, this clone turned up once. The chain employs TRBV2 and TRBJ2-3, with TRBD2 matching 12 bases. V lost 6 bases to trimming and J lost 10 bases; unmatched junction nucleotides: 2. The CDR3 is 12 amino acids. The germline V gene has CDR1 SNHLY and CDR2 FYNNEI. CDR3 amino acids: CASRTSGGPQYF. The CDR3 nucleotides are TGTGCCAGCAGAACTAGCGGGGGGCCGCAGTATTTT.

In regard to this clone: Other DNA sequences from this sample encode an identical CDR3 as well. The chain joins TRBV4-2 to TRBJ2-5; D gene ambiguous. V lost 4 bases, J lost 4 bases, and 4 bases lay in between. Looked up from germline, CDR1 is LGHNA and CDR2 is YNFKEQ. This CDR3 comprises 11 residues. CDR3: CASSRGETQYF. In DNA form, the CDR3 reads TGTGCCAGCAGCCGGGGAGAGACCCAGTACTTC.

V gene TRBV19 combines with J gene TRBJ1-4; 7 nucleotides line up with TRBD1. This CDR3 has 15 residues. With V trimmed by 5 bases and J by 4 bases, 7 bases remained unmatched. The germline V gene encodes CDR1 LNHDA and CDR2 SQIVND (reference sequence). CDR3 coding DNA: TGTGCCAGTAGTCTCCGGACAGGCCTTAATGAAAAACTGTTTTTT. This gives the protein CASSLRTGLNEKLFF.

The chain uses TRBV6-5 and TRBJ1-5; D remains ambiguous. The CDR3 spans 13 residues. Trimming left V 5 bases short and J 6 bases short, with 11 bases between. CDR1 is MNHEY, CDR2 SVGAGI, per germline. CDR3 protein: CASSATERQPQHF. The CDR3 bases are TGTGCCAGCAGTGCCACAGAGCGTCAGCCCCAGCATTTT.

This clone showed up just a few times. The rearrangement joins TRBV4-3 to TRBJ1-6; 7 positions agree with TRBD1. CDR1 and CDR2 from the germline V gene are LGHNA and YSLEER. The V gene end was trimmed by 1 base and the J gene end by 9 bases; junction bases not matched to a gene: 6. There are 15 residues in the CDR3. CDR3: CASSQGQGWGSPLHF. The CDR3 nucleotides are TGCGCCAGCAGCCAAGGACAGGGATGGGGTTCACCCCTCCACTTT.

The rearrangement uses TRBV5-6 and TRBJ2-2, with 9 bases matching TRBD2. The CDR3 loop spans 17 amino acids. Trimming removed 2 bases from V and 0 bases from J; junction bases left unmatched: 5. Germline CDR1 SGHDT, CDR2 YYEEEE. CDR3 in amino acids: CASSFQRGVTNTGELFF. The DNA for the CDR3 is TGTGCCAGCAGCTTCCAGCGGGGGGTCACGAACACCGGGGAGCTGTTTTTT.

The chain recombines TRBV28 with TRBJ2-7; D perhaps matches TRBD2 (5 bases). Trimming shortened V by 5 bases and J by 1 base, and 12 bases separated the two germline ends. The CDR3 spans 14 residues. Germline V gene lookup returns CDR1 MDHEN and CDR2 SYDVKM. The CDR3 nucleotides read TGTGCCAGCAGTACCACGGAGGCATCCTACGAGCAGTACTTC. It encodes CASSTTEASYEQYF.

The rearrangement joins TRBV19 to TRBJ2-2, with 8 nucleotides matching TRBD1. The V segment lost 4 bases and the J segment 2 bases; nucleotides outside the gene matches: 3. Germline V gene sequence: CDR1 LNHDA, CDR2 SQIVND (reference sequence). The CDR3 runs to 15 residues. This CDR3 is CASSSSGGNTGELFF. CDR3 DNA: TGTGCCAGTAGTAGTTCAGGGGGCAACACCGGGGAGCTGTTTTTT.

The CDR3 sequence is CASSQEGTNTEAFF. CDR3 sequence (DNA): TGCGCCAGCAGCCAAGAGGGGACTAACACTGAAGCTTTCTTT. The J gene is TRBJ1-1, the V gene TRBV4-1; D may be TRBD1 (5 bases). This CDR3 comprises 14 residues. V lost 0 bases, J lost 2 bases, and 7 bases lay in between. Germline CDR1 is MGHRA and CDR2 is YSYEKL.

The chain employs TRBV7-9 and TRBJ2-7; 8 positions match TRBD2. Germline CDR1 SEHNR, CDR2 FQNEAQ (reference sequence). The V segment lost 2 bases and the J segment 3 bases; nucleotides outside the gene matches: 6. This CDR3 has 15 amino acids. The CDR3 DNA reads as TGTGCCAGCAGCTTAATAAGCGGGGGTCACTACGAGCAGTACTTC. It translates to CASSLISGGHYEQYF.

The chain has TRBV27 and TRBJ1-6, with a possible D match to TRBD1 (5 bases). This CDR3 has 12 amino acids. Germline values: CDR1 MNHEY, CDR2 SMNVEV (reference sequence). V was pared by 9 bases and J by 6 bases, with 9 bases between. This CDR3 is CASQGGNSPLHF. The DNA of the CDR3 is TGTGCCAGTCAGGGCGGTAATTCACCCCTCCACTTT.

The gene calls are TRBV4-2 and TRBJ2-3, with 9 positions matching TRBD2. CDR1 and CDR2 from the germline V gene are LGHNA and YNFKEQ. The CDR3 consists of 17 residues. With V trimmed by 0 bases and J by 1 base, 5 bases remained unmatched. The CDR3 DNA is TGTGCCAGCAGCCAAGATGTAGCGGGGGATGGCACAGATACGCAGTATTTT. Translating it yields CASSQDVAGDGTDTQYF.

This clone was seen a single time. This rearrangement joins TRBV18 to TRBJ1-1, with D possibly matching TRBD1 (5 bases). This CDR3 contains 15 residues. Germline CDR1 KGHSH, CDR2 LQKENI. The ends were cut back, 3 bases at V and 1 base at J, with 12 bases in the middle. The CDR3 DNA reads TGTGCCAGCTCACCTTGGGACGGGAGGAACACTGAAGCTTTCTTT. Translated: CASSPWDGRNTEAFF.

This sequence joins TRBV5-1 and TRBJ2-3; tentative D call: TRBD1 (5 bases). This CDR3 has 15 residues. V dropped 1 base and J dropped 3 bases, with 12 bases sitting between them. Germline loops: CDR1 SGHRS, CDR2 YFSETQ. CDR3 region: CASSLTGSRTDTQYF. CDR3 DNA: TGCGCCAGCAGCTTGACAGGAAGCAGGACAGATACGCAGTATTTT.

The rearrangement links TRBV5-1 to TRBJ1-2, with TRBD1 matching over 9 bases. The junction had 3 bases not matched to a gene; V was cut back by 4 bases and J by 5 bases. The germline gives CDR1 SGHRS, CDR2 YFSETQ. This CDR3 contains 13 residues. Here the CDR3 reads CASSKDRGYGYTF. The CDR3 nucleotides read TGCGCCAGCAGCAAAGACAGGGGGTATGGCTACACCTTC.

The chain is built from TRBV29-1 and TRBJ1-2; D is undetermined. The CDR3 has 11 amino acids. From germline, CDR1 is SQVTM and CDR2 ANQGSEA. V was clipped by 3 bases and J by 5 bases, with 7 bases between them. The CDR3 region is CSVDPRYGYTF. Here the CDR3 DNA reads TGCAGCGTTGATCCGAGGTATGGCTACACCTTC.

The CDR3 bases are TGTGCCAGCAGCCCCGGGACAGTTTATAATTCACCCCTCCACTTT. Protein: CASSPGTVYNSPLHF. This sequence joins TRBV6-6 and TRBJ1-6, with TRBD1 matching 7 bases. CDR3 length: 15 residues. V shed 6 bases and J 4 bases; nucleotides not matched to a gene: 6. CDR1 is MNHNY, CDR2 SVGAGI, per germline (reference sequence).

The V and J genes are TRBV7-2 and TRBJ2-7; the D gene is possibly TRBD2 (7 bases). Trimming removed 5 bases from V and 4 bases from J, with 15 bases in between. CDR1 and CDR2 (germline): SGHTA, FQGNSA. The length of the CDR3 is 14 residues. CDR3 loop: CASSLRRGGYEQYF. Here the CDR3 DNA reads TGTGCCAGCAGCCTCCGTAGGGGGGGTTACGAGCAGTACTTC. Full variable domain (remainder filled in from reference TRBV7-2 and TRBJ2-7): GAGVSQSPSNKVTEKGKDVELRCDPISGHTALYWYRQSLGQGLEFLIYFQGNSAPDKSGLPSDRFSAERTGGSVSTLTIQRTQQEDSAVYLCASSLRRGGYEQYFGPGTRLTVT.

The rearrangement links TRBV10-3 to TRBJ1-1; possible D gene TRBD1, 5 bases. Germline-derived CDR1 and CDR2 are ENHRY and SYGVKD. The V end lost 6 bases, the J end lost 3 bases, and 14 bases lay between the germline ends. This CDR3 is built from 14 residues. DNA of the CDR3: TGTGCCATCAGCGGGGGTCAGGGTGACACTGAAGCTTTCTTT. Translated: CAISGGQGDTEAFF.

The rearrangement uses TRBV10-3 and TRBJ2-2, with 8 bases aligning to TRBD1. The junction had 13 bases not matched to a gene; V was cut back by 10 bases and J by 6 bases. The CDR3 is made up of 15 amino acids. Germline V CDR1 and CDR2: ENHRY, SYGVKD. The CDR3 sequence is CATNQGAGFAGELFF. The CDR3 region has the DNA TGTGCCACCAACCAGGGGGCGGGTTTCGCCGGGGAGCTGTTTTTT.

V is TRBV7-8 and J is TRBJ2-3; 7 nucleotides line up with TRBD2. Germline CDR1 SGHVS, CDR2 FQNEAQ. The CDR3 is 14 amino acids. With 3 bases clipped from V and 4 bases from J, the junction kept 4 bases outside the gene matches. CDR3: CASSFQGGADTQYF. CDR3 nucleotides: TGTGCCAGCAGCTTCCAGGGAGGGGCAGATACGCAGTATTTT.

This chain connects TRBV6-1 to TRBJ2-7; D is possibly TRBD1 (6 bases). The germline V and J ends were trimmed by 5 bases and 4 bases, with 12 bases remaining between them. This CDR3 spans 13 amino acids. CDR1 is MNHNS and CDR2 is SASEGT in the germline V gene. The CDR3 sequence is CASSLSGQYEQYF. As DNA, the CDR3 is TGTGCCAGCAGTTTGTCCGGACAGTACGAGCAGTACTTC.

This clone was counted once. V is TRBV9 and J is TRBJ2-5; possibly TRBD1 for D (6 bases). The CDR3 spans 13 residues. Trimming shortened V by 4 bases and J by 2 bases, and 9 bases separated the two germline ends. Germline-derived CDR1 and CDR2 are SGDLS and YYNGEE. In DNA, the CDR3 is TGTGCCAGCAGCACAGGACAGCAAGAGACCCAGTACTTC. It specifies CASSTGQQETQYF.

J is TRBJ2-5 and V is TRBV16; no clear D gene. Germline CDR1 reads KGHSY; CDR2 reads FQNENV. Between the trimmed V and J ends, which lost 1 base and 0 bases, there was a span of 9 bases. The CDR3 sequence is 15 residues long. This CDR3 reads CASSQFWGNQETQYF. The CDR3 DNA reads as TGTGCCAGCAGCCAATTTTGGGGTAACCAAGAGACCCAGTACTTC.

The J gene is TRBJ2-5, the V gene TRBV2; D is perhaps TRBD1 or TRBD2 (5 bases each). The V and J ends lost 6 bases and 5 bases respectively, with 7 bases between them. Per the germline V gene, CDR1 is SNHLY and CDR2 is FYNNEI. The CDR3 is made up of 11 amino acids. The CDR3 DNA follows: TGTGCCAGCAGGAGGGGTGAGACCCAGTACTTC. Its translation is CASRRGETQYF.